This TCR beta chain was obtained from a study of T cell responses to AZD1222 COVID-19 vaccine. About the study: Second-dose groups at about 4 or about 12 weeks were pooled.

Assay used: immunoSEQ multiplex PCR; TCRdb lists only in-frame clones, some missing. The data contain 150,000 or so clones, about 91% of them seen just once; the ten biggest clones take up around 16%. V shed 1 base, J shed 3 bases, and the junction held 8 bases outside the gene matches. The V gene's germline CDR1 is SEHNR and CDR2 FQNEAQ (reference sequence). The CDR3 runs to 16 residues. Regarding this clone: What it binds is not known.

Study-wide results and caveats: Nearly half of the spike-specific TCRs reportedly recognize variant regions that carry no mutations. Donor demographics were predominantly white British with a female majority; clonal diversity may be underestimated. The study found vaccine-associated CD4 TCRs spanning spike, dominant at 160-218 and 743-854.

The clonotype was recovered from an adult in good health. This specimen consisted of peripheral blood, obtained on day 0 of AZD1222 vaccination. V gene TRBV7-9 combines with J gene TRBJ1-1; 7 nucleotides align to TRBD1. The CDR3 reads CASSLEGRGKDTEAFF. The CDR3 DNA is TGTGCCAGCAGCTTAGAGGGCAGGGGGAAGGACACTGAAGCTTTCTTT.